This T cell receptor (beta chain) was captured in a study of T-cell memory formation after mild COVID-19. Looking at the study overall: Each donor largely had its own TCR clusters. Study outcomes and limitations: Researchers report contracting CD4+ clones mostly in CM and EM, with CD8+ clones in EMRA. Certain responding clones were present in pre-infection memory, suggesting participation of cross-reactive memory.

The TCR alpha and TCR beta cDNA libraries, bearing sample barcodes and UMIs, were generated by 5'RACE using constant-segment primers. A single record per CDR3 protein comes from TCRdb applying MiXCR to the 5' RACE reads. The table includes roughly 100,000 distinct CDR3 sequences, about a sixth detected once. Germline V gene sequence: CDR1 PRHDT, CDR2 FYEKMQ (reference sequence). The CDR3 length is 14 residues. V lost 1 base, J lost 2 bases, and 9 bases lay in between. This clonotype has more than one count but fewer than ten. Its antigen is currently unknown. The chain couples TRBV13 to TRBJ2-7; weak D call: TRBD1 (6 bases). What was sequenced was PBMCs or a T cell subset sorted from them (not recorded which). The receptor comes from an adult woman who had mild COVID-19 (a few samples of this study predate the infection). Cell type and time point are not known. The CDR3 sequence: CASSLVSGAYEQYF. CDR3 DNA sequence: TGTGCCAGCAGCTTAGTATCAGGGGCCTACGAGCAGTACTTC. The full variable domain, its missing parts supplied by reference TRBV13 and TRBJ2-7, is AAGVIQSPRHLIKEKRETATLKCYPIPRHDTVYWYQQGPGQDPQFLISFYEKMQSDKGSIPDRFSAQQFSDYHSELNMSSLELGDSALYFCASSLVSGAYEQYFGPGTRLTVT.